This is a list of T cell receptor beta chains from one sample in a study of cytomegalovirus exposure and HLA in healthy donors. Assay used: immunoSEQ multiplex PCR; TCRdb lists only in-frame clones, some missing. Here the sample spans some 150,000 clones, 80% being singletons. Sequencing input: PBMCs. Every receptor here comes from a man younger than 40 in good health and CMV-seronegative. Each CDR3 is given with its conserved first and last residue. The D gene is left open where the match is weak. Only part of the rows carry a size: once, few, many, or a class if the clone is expanded.

d_call j_call v_call clone_size cdr3_aa cdr3_nt
NA TRBJ2-5 TRBV9 NA CASSVADSLETQYF TGTGCCAGCAGCGTAGCTGACAGTCTAGAGACCCAGTACTTC
TRBD2 TRBJ2-7 TRBV28 NA CASIQTSGRAVYEQYF TGTGCCAGCATCCAGACTAGCGGGAGGGCCGTCTACGAGCAGTACTTC
NA TRBJ1-3 TRBV30 NA CAWSRAGQQNTIYF TGTGCCTGGAGTAGAGCGGGACAACAGAACACCATATATTTT
NA TRBJ1-2 TRBV11-1 once CASSPRTSNYGYTF TGTGCCAGCAGCCCACGGACAAGTAACTATGGCTACACCTTC
TRBD1 TRBJ1-2 TRBV4-3 NA CASSQIWITTGMDYGYTF TGCGCCAGCAGCCAAATTTGGATTACGACAGGGATGGACTATGGCTACACCTTC
NA TRBJ2-2 TRBV2 NA CASRPRGSGPPNTGELFF TGTGCCAGCAGACCTAGGGGGTCGGGACCGCCGAACACCGGGGAGCTGTTTTTT
NA TRBJ2-7 TRBV5-4 NA CASSSKQVGESYEQYF TGTGCCAGCAGCTCGAAACAGGTTGGAGAGTCCTACGAGCAGTACTTC
TRBD1 TRBJ2-7 TRBV7-9 NA CASSPRTGTPTKQYF TGTGCCAGCAGCCCGCGGACAGGGACCCCTACGAAGCAGTACTTC
TRBD2 TRBJ2-5 TRBV30 once CAWKGGRGETQYF TGTGCCTGGAAAGGCGGGAGAGGTGAGACCCAGTACTTC
TRBD1 TRBJ2-1 TRBV30 NA CAWSGTGGRGEQFF TGTGCCTGGTCCGGGACAGGGGGGAGAGGCGAGCAGTTCTTC
TRBD2 TRBJ2-1 TRBV7-3 NA CASSLDSAGGLSRDHNEQFF TGTGCCAGCAGCTTAGATTCAGCGGGAGGGCTTTCTAGAGACCACAATGAGCAGTTCTTC
NA TRBJ1-1 TRBV5-4 NA CASSLVLTIPGGAEAFF TGTGCCAGCAGCTTGGTTTTGACTATTCCTGGAGGAGCTGAAGCTTTCTTT
NA TRBJ1-1 TRBV7-9 NA CASSIPGETEAFF TGTGCCAGCAGCATCCCCGGTGAGACTGAAGCTTTCTTT
NA TRBJ2-5 TRBV19 once CASSISYQETQYF TGTGCCAGTAGTATATCCTACCAAGAGACCCAGTACTTC
NA TRBJ1-5 TRBV9 NA CASSAAGFEPQHF TGTGCCAGCAGCGCCGCAGGGTTTGAGCCCCAGCATTTT
NA TRBJ1-5 TRBV19 NA CASSTGEWQPQHF TGTGCCAGTAGTACGGGGGAATGGCAGCCCCAGCATTTT
TRBD2 TRBJ2-2 TRBV4-3 few CASSHLTGGGKTGELFF TGCGCCAGCAGCCACCTTACAGGCGGGGGGAAAACCGGGGAGCTGTTTTTT
NA TRBJ2-7 TRBV11-3 once CASSGYENPEEQYF TGTGCCAGCTCCGGATACGAGAACCCGGAGGAGCAGTACTTC
TRBD1 TRBJ2-1 TRBV7-8 NA CASSPRGTGGRYEQFF TGTGCCAGCAGCCCGAGAGGGACAGGGGGCAGGTATGAGCAGTTCTTC
TRBD1 TRBJ2-2 TRBV7-9 NA CASSGDRVSHGELFF TGTGCCAGCAGCGGGGACAGGGTATCGCACGGGGAGCTGTTTTTT
TRBD2 TRBJ2-2 TRBV25-1 NA CASSAGTSGLTGELFF TGTGCCAGCAGCGCCGGGACTAGCGGGTTAACCGGGGAGCTGTTTTTT
NA TRBJ1-2 TRBV4-3 NA CASSQDPAGWKGYRGYTF TGCGCCAGCAGCCAAGATCCGGCAGGGTGGAAGGGGTATCGTGGCTACACCTTC
NA TRBJ2-7 TRBV7-3 NA CASSPSGSYEQYF TGTGCCAGCAGCCCCTCAGGGTCCTACGAGCAGTACTTC
TRBD1 TRBJ1-3 TRBV27 few CASTLTGGNTIYF TGTGCCAGCACCCTGACAGGGGGAAACACCATATATTTT
NA TRBJ1-2 TRBV6-1 NA CASSEVGPNYGYTF TGTGCCAGCAGTGAAGTTGGCCCGAACTATGGCTACACCTTC
NA TRBJ2-5 TRBV11-2 NA CASSSGTQRETQYF TGTGCCAGCAGTTCCGGGACACAGAGAGAGACCCAGTACTTC
NA TRBJ1-1 TRBV9 few CASSVGQGPNTEAFF TGTGCCAGCAGCGTTGGGCAGGGTCCGAACACTGAAGCTTTCTTT
TRBD1 TRBJ1-1 TRBV6-6 NA CASSYSDRGLTEAFF TGTGCCAGCAGTTATTCGGACAGGGGGCTGACTGAAGCTTTCTTT
NA TRBJ2-7 TRBV13 NA CASSLVTRSYEQYF TGTGCCAGCAGCTTAGTCACTAGGTCCTACGAGCAGTACTTC
NA TRBJ2-3 TRBV2 once CASSEASGPSTDTQYF TGTGCCAGCAGTGAAGCCTCAGGGCCTAGCACAGATACGCAGTATTTT
NA TRBJ2-5 TRBV11-1 NA CASSLPGRETQYF TGTGCCAGCAGCTTACCTGGGAGGGAGACCCAGTACTTC
NA TRBJ1-1 TRBV5-6 NA CASSFRGVGRNTEAFF TGTGCCAGCAGCTTCAGGGGCGTAGGGAGGAACACTGAAGCTTTCTTT
NA TRBJ1-3 TRBV9 NA CASSVATSGYSFGNTIYF TGTGCCAGCAGCGTAGCGACATCCGGATATTCGTTTGGAAACACCATATATTTT
TRBD2 TRBJ2-3 TRBV6-5 NA CASSYVGTTSTDTQYF TGTGCCAGCAGTTACGTGGGGACTACCAGCACAGATACGCAGTATTTT
NA TRBJ2-2 TRBV7-9 NA CATPRGASWTGELFF TGTGCCACCCCCCGGGGGGCATCCTGGACCGGGGAGCTGTTTTTT
NA TRBJ2-7 TRBV11-2 NA CASSLDSGEFSYEQYF TGTGCCAGCAGCTTAGATTCAGGCGAGTTCTCCTACGAGCAGTACTTC
TRBD2 TRBJ2-3 TRBV27 NA CAAALAGTDTQYF TGTGCCGCGGCGCTAGCGGGGACAGATACGCAGTATTTT
TRBD2 TRBJ2-7 TRBV2 NA CASSAVGRAVEQYF TGTGCCAGCAGTGCTGTCGGGAGGGCCGTCGAGCAGTACTTC
NA TRBJ2-1 TRBV4-2 once CASSAGGGSYEQFF TGTGCCAGCAGCGCCGGGGGCGGGAGCTATGAGCAGTTCTTC
NA TRBJ2-5 TRBV27 NA CASSLRGETQYF TGTGCCAGCAGTCTTCGGGGAGAGACCCAGTACTTC
TRBD2 TRBJ2-2 TRBV28 NA CATLLGGGLELFF TGTGCCACACTTTTGGGGGGGGGATTGGAGCTGTTTTTT
NA TRBJ2-5 TRBV5-1 NA CASSLREETQYF TGCGCCAGCAGCTTGCGTGAAGAGACCCAGTACTTC
NA TRBJ1-1 TRBV27 NA CASSFATGSATEAFF TGTGCCAGCAGCTTCGCCACAGGGTCCGCCACTGAAGCTTTCTTT
TRBD1 TRBJ1-2 TRBV28 NA CASSFGQGARYGYTF TGTGCCAGCAGTTTCGGGCAGGGGGCCAGGTATGGCTACACCTTC
TRBD1 TRBJ1-4 TRBV29-1 NA CSVVCYRQGVEKLFF TGCAGCGTTGTGTGTTACAGACAGGGGGTTGAAAAACTGTTTTTT
NA TRBJ2-7 TRBV5-6 NA CASSFGQGLGEQYF TGTGCCAGCAGCTTCGGGCAGGGGTTAGGGGAGCAGTACTTC